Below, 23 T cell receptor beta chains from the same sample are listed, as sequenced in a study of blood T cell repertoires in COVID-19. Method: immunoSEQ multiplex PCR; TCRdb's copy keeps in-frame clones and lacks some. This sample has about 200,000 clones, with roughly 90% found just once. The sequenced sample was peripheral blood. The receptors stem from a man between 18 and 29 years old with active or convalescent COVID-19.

CDR3 nucleotides: TGTGCCACCAGTGATTCAACAGGAACCGGGGAGCTGTTTTTT. It translates to CATSDSTGTGELFF. The chain couples TRBV24-1 to TRBJ2-2; D perhaps matches TRBD1 (5 bases). The CDR3 has 14 residues. The germline V gene encodes CDR1 KGHDR and CDR2 SFDVKD. V was pared by 2 bases and J by 5 bases, with 8 bases between.

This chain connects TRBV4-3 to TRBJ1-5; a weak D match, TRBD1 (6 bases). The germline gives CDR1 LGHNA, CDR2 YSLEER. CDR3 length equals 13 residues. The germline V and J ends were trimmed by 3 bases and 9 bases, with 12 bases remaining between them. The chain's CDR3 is CASSQTGTTPQHF. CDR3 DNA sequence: TGCGCCAGCAGCCAGACAGGTACAACGCCCCAGCATTTT.

CDR3 coding DNA: TGTGCCAGCAGCTTAGGGGGAGCAGGGGACTATGGCTACACCTTC. As protein: CASSLGGAGDYGYTF. This chain uses TRBV7-6 with TRBJ1-2; weak D call: TRBD1 (6 bases). Per germline, CDR1 SGHVS and CDR2 FNYEAQ. Trimming shortened V by 1 base and J by 3 bases, and 12 bases separated the two germline ends. The CDR3 has 15 residues.

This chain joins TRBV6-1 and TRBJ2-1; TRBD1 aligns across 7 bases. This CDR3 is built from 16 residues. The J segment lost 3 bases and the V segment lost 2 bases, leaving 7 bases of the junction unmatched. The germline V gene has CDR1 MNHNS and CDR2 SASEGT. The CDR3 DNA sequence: TGTGCCAGCAGTGAATTTGCGCGACAGGGCTACAATGAGCAGTTCTTC. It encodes CASSEFARQGYNEQFF.

The CDR3 spells CAWIRTGGTPYNSPLHF. The CDR3, as DNA: TGTGCCTGGATCAGGACAGGGGGCACGCCGTATAATTCACCCCTCCACTTT. This rearrangement joins TRBV30 to TRBJ1-6; TRBD1 aligns across 11 bases. The CDR3 extends over 17 amino acids. The ends lost 4 bases at V and 4 bases at J; junction bases unmatched: 9. The germline CDR1 and CDR2 sequences are GTSNPN and SVGIG (reference sequence).

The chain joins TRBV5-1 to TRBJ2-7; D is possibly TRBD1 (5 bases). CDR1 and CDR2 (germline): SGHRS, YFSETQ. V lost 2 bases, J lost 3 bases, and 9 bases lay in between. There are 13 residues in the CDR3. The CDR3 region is CASSFTGFYEQYF. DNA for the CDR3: TGCGCCAGCAGCTTTACAGGTTTCTACGAGCAGTACTTC.

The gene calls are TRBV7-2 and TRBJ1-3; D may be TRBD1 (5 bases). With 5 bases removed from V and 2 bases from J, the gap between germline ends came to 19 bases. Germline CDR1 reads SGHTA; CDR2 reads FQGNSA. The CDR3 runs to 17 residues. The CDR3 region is CASSQRWGVEAGNTIYF. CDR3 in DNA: TGTGCCAGCAGCCAACGATGGGGGGTAGAGGCTGGAAACACCATATATTTT.

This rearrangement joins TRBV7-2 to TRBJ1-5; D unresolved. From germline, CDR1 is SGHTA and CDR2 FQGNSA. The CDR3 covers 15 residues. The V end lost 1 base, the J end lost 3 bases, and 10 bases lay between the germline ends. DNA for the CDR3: TGTGCCAGCAGCTTAGATGGGCAGCCCAATCAGCCCCAGCATTTT. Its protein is CASSLDGQPNQPQHF.

CDR3 protein: CASSEALFVGSEQYF. For the CDR3, the DNA is TGTGCCAGCAGTGAAGCGCTCTTTGTAGGGAGCGAGCAGTACTTC. The rearrangement joins TRBV6-1 to TRBJ2-7; D possibly corresponds to TRBD2 (5 bases). The V gene lost 0 bases and the J gene lost 6 bases, with 15 bases spanning the gap. This CDR3 is 15 amino acids long. Germline V gene data show CDR1 as MNHNS and CDR2 as SASEGT.

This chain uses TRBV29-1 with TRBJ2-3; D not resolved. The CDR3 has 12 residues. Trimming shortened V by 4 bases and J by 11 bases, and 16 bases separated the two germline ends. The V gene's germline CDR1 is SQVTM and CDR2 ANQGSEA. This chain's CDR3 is CSVVAPPGWQYF. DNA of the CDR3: TGCAGCGTTGTGGCTCCGCCGGGTTGGCAGTATTTT.

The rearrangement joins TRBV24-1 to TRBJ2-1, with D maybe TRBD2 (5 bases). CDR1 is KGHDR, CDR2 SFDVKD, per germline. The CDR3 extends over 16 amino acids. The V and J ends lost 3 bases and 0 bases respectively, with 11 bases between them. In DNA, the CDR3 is TGTGCCACCAGTGATACCAGTGGGAGCTCCTACAATGAGCAGTTCTTC. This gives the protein CATSDTSGSSYNEQFF.

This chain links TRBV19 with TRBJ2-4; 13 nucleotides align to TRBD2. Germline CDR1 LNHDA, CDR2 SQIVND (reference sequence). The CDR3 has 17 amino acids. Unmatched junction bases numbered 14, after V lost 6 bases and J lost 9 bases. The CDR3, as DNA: TGTGCCAGTAGCATCATGACCGGGACTAGCGGGGTGGGCATTCAGTACTTC. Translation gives CASSIMTGTSGVGIQYF.

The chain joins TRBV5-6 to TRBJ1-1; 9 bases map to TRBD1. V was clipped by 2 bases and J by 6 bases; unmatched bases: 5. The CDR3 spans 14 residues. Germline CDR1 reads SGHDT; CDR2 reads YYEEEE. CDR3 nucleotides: TGTGCCAGCAGCTTTCCCACAGGGGGCCCTGAAGCTTTCTTT. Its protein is CASSFPTGGPEAFF. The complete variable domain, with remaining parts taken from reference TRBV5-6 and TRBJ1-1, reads DAGVTQSPTHLIKTRGQQVTLRCSPKSGHDTVSWYQQALGQGPQFIFQYYEEEERQRGNFPDRFSGHQFPNYSSELNVNALLLGDSALYLCASSFPTGGPEAFFGQGTRLTVV.

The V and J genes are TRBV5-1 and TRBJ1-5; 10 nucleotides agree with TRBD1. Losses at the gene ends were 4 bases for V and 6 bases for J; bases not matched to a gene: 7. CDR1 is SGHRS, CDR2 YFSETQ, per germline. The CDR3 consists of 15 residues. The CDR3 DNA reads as TGCGCCAGCAGCCCAATGACAGGGGGCGGTCAGCCCCAGCATTTT. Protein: CASSPMTGGGQPQHF.

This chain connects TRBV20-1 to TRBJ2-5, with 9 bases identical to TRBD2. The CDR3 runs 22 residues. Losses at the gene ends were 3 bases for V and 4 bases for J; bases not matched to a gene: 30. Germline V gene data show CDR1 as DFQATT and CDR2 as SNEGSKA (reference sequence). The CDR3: CSASRLAGHHNRRSEAAETQYF. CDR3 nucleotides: TGCAGTGCTAGTAGGCTAGCGGGACACCATAACCGGCGGTCCGAGGCGGCAGAGACCCAGTACTTC.

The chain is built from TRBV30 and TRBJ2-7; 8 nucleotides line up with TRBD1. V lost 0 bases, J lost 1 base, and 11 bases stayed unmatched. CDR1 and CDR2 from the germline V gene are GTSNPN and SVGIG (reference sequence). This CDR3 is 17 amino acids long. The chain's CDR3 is CAWSVGTGPTTSYEQYF. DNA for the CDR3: TGTGCCTGGAGTGTAGGGACAGGCCCTACTACTTCCTACGAGCAGTACTTC.

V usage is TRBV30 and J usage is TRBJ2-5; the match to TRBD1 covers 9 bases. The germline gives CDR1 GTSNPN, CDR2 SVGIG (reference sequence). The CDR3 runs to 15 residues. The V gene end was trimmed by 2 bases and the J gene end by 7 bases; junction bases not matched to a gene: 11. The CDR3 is CAWSTTTGGPRTQYF. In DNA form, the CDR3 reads TGTGCCTGGAGTACCACGACAGGGGGGCCGAGGACCCAGTACTTC.

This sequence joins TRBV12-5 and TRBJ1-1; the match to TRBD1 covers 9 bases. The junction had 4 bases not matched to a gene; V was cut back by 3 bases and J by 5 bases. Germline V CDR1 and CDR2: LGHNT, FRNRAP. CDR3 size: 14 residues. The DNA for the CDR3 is TGTGCTAGTGGTTTAACAGGGGGCTTGACTGAAGCTTTCTTT. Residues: CASGLTGGLTEAFF.

CDR3 region: CASSQGVKSIEGYGYTF. CDR3 coding DNA: TGCGCCAGCAGCCAAGGGGTGAAATCAATAGAGGGCTATGGCTACACCTTC. The V call is TRBV4-1, the J call TRBJ1-2, with no clear D. The germline CDR1 and CDR2 sequences are MGHRA and YSYEKL. The CDR3 spans 17 residues. V lost 1 base and J 4 bases, leaving 19 bases between the germline ends.

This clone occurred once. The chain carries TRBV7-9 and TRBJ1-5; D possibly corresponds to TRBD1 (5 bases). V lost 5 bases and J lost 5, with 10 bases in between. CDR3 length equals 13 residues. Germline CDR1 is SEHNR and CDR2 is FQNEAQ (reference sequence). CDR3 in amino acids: CASSLSGYQPQHF. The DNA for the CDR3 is TGTGCCAGCAGCCTTTCAGGGTATCAGCCCCAGCATTTT.

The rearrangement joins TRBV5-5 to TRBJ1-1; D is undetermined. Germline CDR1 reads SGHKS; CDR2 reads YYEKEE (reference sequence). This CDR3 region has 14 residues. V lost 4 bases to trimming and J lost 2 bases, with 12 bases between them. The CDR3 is CASSPASGNTEAFF. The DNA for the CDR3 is TGTGCCAGCAGCCCTGCCTCGGGTAACACTGAAGCTTTCTTT.

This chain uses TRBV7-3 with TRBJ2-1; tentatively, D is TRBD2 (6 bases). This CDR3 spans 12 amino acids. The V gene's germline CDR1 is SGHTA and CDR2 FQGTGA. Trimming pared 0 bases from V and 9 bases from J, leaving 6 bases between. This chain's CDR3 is CASSLTGGEQFF. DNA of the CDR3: TGTGCCAGCAGCTTAACGGGGGGTGAGCAGTTCTTC.

This chain's CDR3 is CATSRDSGKETQYF. In DNA form, the CDR3 reads TGTGCCACCAGCAGAGATTCAGGGAAAGAGACCCAGTACTTC. The chain joins TRBV15 to TRBJ2-5; a possible D gene is TRBD1 (5 bases). The CDR3 is made up of 14 amino acids. V was trimmed by 0 bases and J by 3 bases, leaving 8 bases between them. Germline CDR1 LNHNV, CDR2 YYDKDF (reference sequence).